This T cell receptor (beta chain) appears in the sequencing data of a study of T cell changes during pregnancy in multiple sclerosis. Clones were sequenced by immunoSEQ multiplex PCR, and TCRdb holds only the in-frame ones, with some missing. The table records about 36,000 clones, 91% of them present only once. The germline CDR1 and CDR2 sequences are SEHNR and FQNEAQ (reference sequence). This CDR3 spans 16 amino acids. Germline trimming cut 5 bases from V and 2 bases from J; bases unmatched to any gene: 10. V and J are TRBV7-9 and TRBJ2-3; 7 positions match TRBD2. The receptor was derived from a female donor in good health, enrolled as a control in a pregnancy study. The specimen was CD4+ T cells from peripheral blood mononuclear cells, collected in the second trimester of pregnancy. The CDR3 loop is CASSPGTTTPTDTQYF. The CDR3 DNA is TGTGCCAGCAGCCCCGGGACTACCACTCCCACAGATACGCAGTATTTT.